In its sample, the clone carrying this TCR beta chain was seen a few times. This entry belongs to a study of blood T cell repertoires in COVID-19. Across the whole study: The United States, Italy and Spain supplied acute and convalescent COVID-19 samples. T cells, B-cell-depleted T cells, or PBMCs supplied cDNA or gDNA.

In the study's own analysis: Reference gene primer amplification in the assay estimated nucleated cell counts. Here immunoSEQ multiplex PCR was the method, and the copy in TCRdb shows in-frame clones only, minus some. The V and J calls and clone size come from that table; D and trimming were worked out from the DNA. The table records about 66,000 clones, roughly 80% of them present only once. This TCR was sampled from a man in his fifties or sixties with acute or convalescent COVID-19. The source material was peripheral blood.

This CDR3 reads CASSQDRSLAVDYNEQFF. CDR3 bases: TGCGCCAGCAGCCAAGATAGATCACTAGCGGTCGATTACAATGAGCAGTTCTTC. This chain links TRBV4-1 with TRBJ2-1, with 8 positions matching TRBD2. Germline V gene data show CDR1 as MGHRA and CDR2 as YSYEKL. The length of the CDR3 is 18 residues. V gave up 0 bases and J gave up 4 bases; unmatched junction bases: 11.